This record covers a single T cell receptor beta chain. These data are taken from a study of blood T cell repertoires in COVID-19. Original handling: Estimated nucleated cell counts came from reference gene primer amplification. Clones were sequenced by immunoSEQ multiplex PCR, and TCRdb holds only the in-frame ones, with some missing. That table supplies the V and J calls and clone size; D and trimming were determined from the DNA. This sample has roughly 130,000 clones, with about nine tenths found just once. The TCR was taken from a man between 45 and 60 years old with active COVID-19. Sequencing was carried out using peripheral blood.

CDR3: CASSQRDRGNTEAFF. For the CDR3, the DNA is TGTGCCAGCAGCCAAAGGGACAGGGGGAACACTGAAGCTTTCTTT. V and J are TRBV14 and TRBJ1-1; TRBD1 matches at 10 bases. Germline V lookup: CDR1 SGHDN, CDR2 FVKESK. The J segment lost 1 base and the V segment lost 2 bases, leaving 1 base of the junction unmatched. This CDR3 is 15 amino acids long.